The rows below give T cell receptor beta chains drawn from one sample of a study of blood T cell repertoires in COVID-19. Method: immunoSEQ multiplex PCR; TCRdb's copy keeps in-frame clones and lacks some. The top ten clones hold under 9% of a sample with under 250,000 clones, about 88% of them seen once. Sequencing input: peripheral blood. All receptors derive from a woman between 65 and 79 years old with active or convalescent COVID-19. CDR3s include the opening cysteine and the closing phenylalanine or tryptophan. The D gene is left open where the match is weak. Not all rows give a size; the values are once, few, many and, for expanded clones, a class.

>.|TRBV7-9|.|TRBJ2-1
CASSPIRQVNEQFF
TGTGCCAGCAGCCCTATCCGACAGGTCAATGAGCAGTTCTTC
>.|TRBV6-5|TRBD1|TRBJ2-1
CASSPRTGKLEQFF
TGTGCCAGCAGTCCCCGGACAGGGAAGCTTGAGCAGTTCTTC
>.|TRBV18|TRBD1|TRBJ2-2
CASSPPGQGGTGELFF
TGTGCCAGCTCACCCCCAGGACAGGGTGGGACCGGGGAGCTGTTTTTT
>once|TRBV7-2|.|TRBJ2-2
CASSATPSVTGELFF
TGTGCCAGCAGCGCGACACCGAGTGTAACCGGGGAGCTGTTTTTT
>.|TRBV3-1/TRBV3-2|TRBD1|TRBJ1-2
CASGDSGVYGYTF
TGTGCCAGCGGGGACAGCGGTGTCTATGGCTACACCTTC
>.|TRBV7-9|TRBD1|TRBJ2-1
CASSLAGTGGAMDEQFF
TGTGCCAGCAGCTTAGCGGGGACAGGGGGCGCAATGGATGAGCAGTTCTTC
>.|TRBV18|.|TRBJ1-1
CASSPRQDRTEAFF
TGTGCCAGCTCACCTCGCCAGGATCGTACTGAAGCTTTCTTT
>once|TRBV6-5|TRBD1|TRBJ1-4
CASSLDRRKLFF
TGTGCCAGCAGCTTGGACAGGCGGAAACTGTTTTTT
>.|TRBV6-5|TRBD1|TRBJ1-1
CASRGGTEPNTEAFF
TGTGCCAGCAGGGGCGGGACAGAGCCGAACACTGAAGCTTTCTTT
>.|TRBV7-9|TRBD2|TRBJ2-1
CASSRVAGAFNEQFF
TGTGCCAGCAGTCGTGTAGCGGGGGCCTTTAATGAGCAGTTCTTC
>.|TRBV5-5|TRBD1|TRBJ1-1
CASRRTGGAGSVGTEAFF
TGTGCCAGCAGACGGACAGGGGGCGCAGGGTCGGTGGGTACTGAAGCTTTCTTT
>.|TRBV6-2/TRBV6-3|.|TRBJ1-1
CASSYGGGEAFF
TGTGCCAGCAGTTACGGGGGAGGGGAAGCTTTCTTT
>.|TRBV3-1/TRBV3-2|TRBD2|TRBJ2-7
CASSQRRGFYEQYF
TGTGCCAGCAGCCAACGGCGGGGGTTCTACGAGCAGTACTTC
>.|TRBV6-5|TRBD1|TRBJ1-5
CASWRQGPNQPQHF
TGTGCCAGCTGGCGACAGGGGCCGAATCAGCCCCAGCATTTT
>.|TRBV7-6|.|TRBJ1-2
CASRLGQNDGYTF
TGTGCCAGCAGATTAGGGCAGAACGATGGCTACACCTTC